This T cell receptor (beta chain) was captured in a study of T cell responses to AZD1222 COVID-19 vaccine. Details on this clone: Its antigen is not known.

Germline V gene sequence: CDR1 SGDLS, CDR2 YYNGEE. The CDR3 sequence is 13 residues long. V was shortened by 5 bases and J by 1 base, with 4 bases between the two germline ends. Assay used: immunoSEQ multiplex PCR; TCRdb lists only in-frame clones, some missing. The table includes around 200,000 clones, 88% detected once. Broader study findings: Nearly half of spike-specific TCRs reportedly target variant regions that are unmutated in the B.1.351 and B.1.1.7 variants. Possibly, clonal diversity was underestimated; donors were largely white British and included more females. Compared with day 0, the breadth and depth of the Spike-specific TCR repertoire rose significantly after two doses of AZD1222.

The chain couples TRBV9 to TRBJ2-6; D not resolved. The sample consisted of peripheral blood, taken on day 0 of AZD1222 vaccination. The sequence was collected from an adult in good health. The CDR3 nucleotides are TGTGCCAGCAGGTCTTCTGGGGCCAACGTCCTGACTTTC. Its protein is CASRSSGANVLTF.